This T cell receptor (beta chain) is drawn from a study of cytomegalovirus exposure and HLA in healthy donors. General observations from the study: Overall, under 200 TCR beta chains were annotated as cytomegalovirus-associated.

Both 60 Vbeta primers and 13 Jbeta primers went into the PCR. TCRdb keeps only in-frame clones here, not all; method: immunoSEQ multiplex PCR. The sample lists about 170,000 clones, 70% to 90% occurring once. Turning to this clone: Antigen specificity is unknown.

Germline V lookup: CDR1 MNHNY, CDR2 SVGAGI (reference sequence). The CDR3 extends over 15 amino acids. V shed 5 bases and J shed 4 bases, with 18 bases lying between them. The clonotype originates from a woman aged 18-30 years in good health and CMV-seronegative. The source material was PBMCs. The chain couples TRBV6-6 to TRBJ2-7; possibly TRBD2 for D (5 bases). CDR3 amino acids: CASSPMSGGLYEQYF. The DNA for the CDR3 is TGTGCCAGCAGTCCGATGTCAGGCGGGTTGTACGAGCAGTACTTC.